The 20 T cell receptor beta chains below come from one sample, sequenced in a study of regulatory T cells in long-lasting Graves disease (dated by TCRdb to the early 2020s). Library preparation was by multiplex PCR. The sequencer listed for this sample is Illumina HiSeq 4000. To build TCR beta libraries, CDR3 regions were amplified by Arm-PCR using iRepertoire HTBI primers. Using fastp trimming at Q25 and MiXCR clonotype assembly, TCRdb reanalyzed the public sequencing data and kept in-frame beta chains. Entries that share a CDR3 protein sequence are merged under the most common genes and DNA. This sample is represented by around 480,000 distinct CDR3 sequences; about a sixth of them were singletons. The top ten clones comprise 12% of the sample. The time point label of this sample denotes: newly diagnosed GD, antithyroid drugs for less than 3 months. RNA was extracted from PBMCs in TRIzol for both TCR sequencing and RNA sequencing.

This same sample was also part of a study on T cells in Graves' hyperthyroidism and ophthalmopathy.

This material consisted of peripheral blood mononuclear cells (PBMCs), taken at new diagnosis, from a patient treated with antithyroid drugs. These receptors were taken from a man aged 40-49 years with Graves disease. Donor details come from another sample of the same person, matched by shared clones.

This clonotype was detected many times. This sequence joins TRBV12-3 or TRBV12-4 and TRBJ2-1; maybe TRBD2 (5 bases). The CDR3 has 13 amino acids. Trimming removed 2 bases from V and 8 bases from J, with 10 bases in between. The CDR3 nucleotides are TGTGCCAGCAGTTTAAGAGGGTTCTATGAGCAGTTCTTC. Protein: CASSLRGFYEQFF.

This clonotype was counted ten times or more. The chain employs TRBV7-9 and TRBJ2-1; 8 bases are a match to TRBD2. The V and J ends lost 5 bases and 8 bases, in that order; junction bases with no gene match: 11. The CDR3 spans 15 residues. CDR1 is SEHNR, CDR2 FQNEAQ, per germline (reference sequence). DNA of the CDR3: TGTGCCAGCAGCCCACGAGGACTAGCCGTCGATGAGCAGTTCTTC. Amino acid sequence: CASSPRGLAVDEQFF.

This clonotype appeared a few times. The chain carries TRBV6-5 and TRBJ2-5; 10 bases match TRBD2. Losses at the gene ends were 0 bases for V and 9 bases for J; bases not matched to a gene: 13. The CDR3 length is 17 residues. Germline V gives CDR1 MNHEY, CDR2 SVGAGI. The CDR3 sequence: CASSYSSGLAHSRAQYF. CDR3 coding DNA: TGTGCCAGCAGTTACTCTTCGGGACTAGCGCATTCCAGGGCCCAGTACTTC.

This clonotype was seen many times. This chain joins TRBV5-5 and TRBJ2-1, with 15 positions matching TRBD2. From germline, CDR1 is SGHKS and CDR2 YYEKEE (reference sequence). The CDR3 is 19 residues long. Trimming took 1 base from V and 6 from J; bases not matched to a gene: 11. The CDR3 coding sequence is TGTGCCAGCAGCTTGATGTTAAGGACTAGCGGGAGGGTTGGCAATGAGCAGTTCTTC. This encodes CASSLMLRTSGRVGNEQFF.

This clonotype was recorded many times. The chain recombines TRBV28 with TRBJ1-5, with TRBD1 matching 7 bases. After removal of 3 bases from V and 5 bases from J, the junction contained 7 bases not matched to a gene. CDR1 is MDHEN, CDR2 SYDVKM, per germline. This CDR3 has 15 amino acids. The chain's CDR3 is CASSLWQGEHQPQHF. DNA of the CDR3: TGTGCCAGCAGTTTGTGGCAGGGGGAACATCAGCCCCAGCATTTT.

This clonotype was detected many times. V and J are TRBV30 and TRBJ2-1, with D possibly being TRBD1 (6 bases). Germline V lookup: CDR1 GTSNPN, CDR2 SVGIG (reference sequence). The CDR3 extends over 13 amino acids. With 0 bases removed from V and 9 bases from J, the gap between germline ends came to 12 bases. CDR3 amino acids: CAWSVGGGGEQFF. In DNA form, the CDR3 reads TGTGCCTGGAGTGTAGGGGGTGGCGGTGAGCAGTTCTTC.

This clonotype has ten or more counts. V gene TRBV7-3 combines with J gene TRBJ2-5, with a possible D match to TRBD2 (5 bases). CDR1 is SGHTA and CDR2 is FQGTGA in the germline V gene. CDR3 size: 15 residues. V lost 3 bases to trimming and J lost 3 bases, with 14 bases between them. CDR3 DNA sequence: TGTGCCAGCAGCTTTAGTGGGAGATGGGAAGAGACCCAGTACTTC. This codes for CASSFSGRWEETQYF.

This clonotype was observed at least ten times. J is TRBJ2-1 and V is TRBV11-3, with 16 bases aligning to TRBD2. The CDR3 has 16 amino acids. J was trimmed by 10 bases and V by 5 bases; bases with no gene match: 8. The germline CDR1 and CDR2 sequences are SGHNT and YENEEA. The CDR3 here is CASSEGLAGGRGEQFF. As DNA, the CDR3 is TGTGCCAGCAGCGAGGGACTAGCGGGAGGGCGAGGAGAGCAGTTCTTC.

This clonotype was seen repeatedly, ten times or more. At one end the junction does not follow the germline gene, possibly because of a read error. The chain links TRBV7-2 to TRBJ1-1, with a possible D match to TRBD1 (6 bases). This CDR3 has 15 residues. The germline V gene has CDR1 SGHTA and CDR2 FQGNSA. The CDR3 here is CASSLSGAVETEAFF. For the CDR3, the DNA is TGTGCCAGCAGCTTATCAGGGGCGGTGGAGACTGAAGCTTTCTTC.

Ten or more counts support this clonotype. This chain links TRBV24-1 with TRBJ2-5, with D perhaps being TRBD1 or TRBD2 (6 bases each). The CDR3 is 15 residues long. V lost 4 bases to trimming and J lost 5 bases, with 16 bases between them. Germline values: CDR1 KGHDR, CDR2 SFDVKD. The CDR3 loop is CATSEGGGRLETQYF. In DNA, the CDR3 is TGTGCCACCAGTGAAGGAGGGGGGAGATTGGAGACCCAGTACTTC.

This clonotype occurred many times. This chain joins TRBV28 and TRBJ2-1, with 7 positions matching TRBD2. The DNA end favors TRBJ2-5, so the J call may be wrong. CDR1 MDHEN and CDR2 SYDVKM come from the germline V gene. This CDR3 region has 14 residues. The CDR3 reads CASGPSGSQETQYF. The DNA for the CDR3 is TGTGCCAGCGGGCCTAGCGGTTCTCAAGAGACCCAGTACTTC.

The chain is built from TRBV4-1 and TRBJ2-7, with 8 bases identical to TRBD2. CDR1 is MGHRA and CDR2 is YSYEKL in the germline V gene. This CDR3 spans 16 amino acids. Unmatched junction bases numbered 8, after V lost 0 bases and J lost 4 bases. As DNA, the CDR3 is TGCGCCAGCAGCCAAGATTCACCAGCGGGAGTATACGAGCAGTACTTC. Amino acids: CASSQDSPAGVYEQYF.

This clonotype was found a few times. The chain recombines TRBV7-9 with TRBJ1-5; 9 bases align to TRBD1. Germline V CDR1 and CDR2: SEHNR, FQNEAQ (reference sequence). The CDR3 has 16 amino acids. V lost 5 bases to trimming and J lost 4 bases; unmatched junction nucleotides: 9. The CDR3 reads CASSAHGTGINQPQHF. The DNA for the CDR3 is TGTGCCAGCAGCGCTCACGGGACAGGGATTAATCAGCCCCAGCATTTT.

This clonotype has only a few counts. The rearrangement links TRBV24-1 to TRBJ1-5; a weak D match, TRBD1 (5 bases). In germline, CDR1 is KGHDR, CDR2 SFDVKD. V lost 6 bases, J lost 0 bases, and 17 bases lay in between. The CDR3 loop spans 17 amino acids. Here the CDR3 reads CATSQTADPYSNQPQHF. DNA for the CDR3: TGTGCCACCAGTCAGACAGCGGATCCCTATAGCAATCAGCCCCAGCATTTT.

Here the CDR3 reads CATSDVGQGGGQFF. The DNA of the CDR3 is TGTGCCACCAGTGATGTAGGACAGGGAGGAGGGCAGTTCTTC. The chain combines TRBV24-1 with TRBJ2-1; the match to TRBD1 covers 8 bases. Germline lookup yields CDR1 KGHDR and CDR2 SFDVKD. The junction had 9 bases not matched to a gene; V was cut back by 3 bases and J by 12 bases. The CDR3 has 14 amino acids.

The DNA of the CDR3 is TGCGCCAGCACCCCGGTTAGCAGGAGGACTGAAGCTTTCTTT. Residues: CASTPVSRRTEAFF. J is TRBJ1-1 and V is TRBV4-1; D is unclear. The germline V and J ends were trimmed by 7 bases and 5 bases, with 17 bases remaining between them. Germline CDR1 and CDR2: MGHRA and YSYEKL. This CDR3 comprises 14 residues.

This clonotype has just a few counts. The chain recombines TRBV29-1 with TRBJ2-7, with a possible D match to TRBD2 (6 bases). From germline, CDR1 is SQVTM and CDR2 ANQGSEA. The length of the CDR3 is 12 residues. V dropped 3 bases and J dropped 5 bases, with 11 bases sitting between them. Here the CDR3 reads CSVEGEVHEQYF. The CDR3 coding sequence is TGCAGCGTTGAGGGGGAGGTCCACGAGCAGTACTTC.

V and J are TRBV10-2 and TRBJ2-4; no definite D call. The CDR3 is made up of 16 amino acids. Germline assignment: CDR1 WSHSY and CDR2 SAAADI. The V end was cut by 3 bases, the J end by 0 bases, with 12 bases between. The CDR3 DNA follows: TGCGCCAGCAGTGAACCTGGCGTCTTAGCCAAAAACATTCAGTACTTC. Translation: CASSEPGVLAKNIQYF.

This clonotype was detected only once. This sequence may be a read error, since a much larger clone differs from it by one base. The J gene is TRBJ2-7, the V gene TRBV30; D not certain. V lost 4 bases to trimming and J lost 9 bases, with 19 bases between them. The CDR3 is made up of 13 amino acids. Germline CDR1 is GTSNPN and CDR2 is SVGIG (reference sequence). In DNA form, the CDR3 reads TGTGCCTGGAATGAGGCAAAGGCCTGGGGGCAGTACTTC. It is translated as CAWNEAKAWGQYF.

The table lists this clonotype with many counts. CDR3 sequence reads: CAISGETSGSYEQYF. In DNA, the CDR3 is TGTGCCATCAGTGGAGAGACTAGCGGGTCCTACGAGCAGTACTTC. The chain has TRBV10-3 and TRBJ2-7, with TRBD2 identical over 10 bases. The V and J ends lost 4 bases and 1 base, in that order; junction bases with no gene match: 4. The CDR3 covers 15 residues. Germline V gene data show CDR1 as ENHRY and CDR2 as SYGVKD.